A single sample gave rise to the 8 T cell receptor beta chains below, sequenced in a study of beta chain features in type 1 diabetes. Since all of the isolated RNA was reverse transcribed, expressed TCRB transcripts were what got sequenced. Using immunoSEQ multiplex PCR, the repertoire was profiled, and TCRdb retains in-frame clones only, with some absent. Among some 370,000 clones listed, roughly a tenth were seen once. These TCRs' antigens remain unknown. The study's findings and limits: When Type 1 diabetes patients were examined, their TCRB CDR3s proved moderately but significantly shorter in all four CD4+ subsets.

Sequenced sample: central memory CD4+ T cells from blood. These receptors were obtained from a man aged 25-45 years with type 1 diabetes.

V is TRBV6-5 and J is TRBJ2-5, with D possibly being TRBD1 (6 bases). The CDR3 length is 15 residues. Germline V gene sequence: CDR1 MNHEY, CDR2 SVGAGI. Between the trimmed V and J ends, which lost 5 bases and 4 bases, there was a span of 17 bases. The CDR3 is CASSPSLGAGETQYF. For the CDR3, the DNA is TGTGCCAGCAGTCCCTCTTTGGGGGCTGGAGAGACCCAGTACTTC.

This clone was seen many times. The CDR3 bases are TGTGCCAGCAGTGGACGTGGGAATGAAAAACTGTTTTTT. It codes for CASSGRGNEKLFF. The genes are TRBV2 and TRBJ1-4; unclear D gene. The CDR3 runs 13 residues. Trimming took 4 bases from V and 5 from J, leaving 8 bases between them. CDR1 and CDR2 (germline): SNHLY, FYNNEI.

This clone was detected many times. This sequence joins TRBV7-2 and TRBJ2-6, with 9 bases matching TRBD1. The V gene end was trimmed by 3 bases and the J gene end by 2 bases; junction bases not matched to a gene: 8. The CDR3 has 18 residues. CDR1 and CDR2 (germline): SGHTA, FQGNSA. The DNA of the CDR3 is TGTGCCAGCAGCTTGGACAGGGGATCTAGGACTGGGGCCAACGTCCTGACTTTC. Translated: CASSLDRGSRTGANVLTF.

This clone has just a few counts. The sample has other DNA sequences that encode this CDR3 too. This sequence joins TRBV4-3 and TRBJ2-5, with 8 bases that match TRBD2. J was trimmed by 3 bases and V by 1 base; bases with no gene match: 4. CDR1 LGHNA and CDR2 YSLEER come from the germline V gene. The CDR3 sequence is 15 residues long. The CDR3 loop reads CASSQGPAGEETQYF. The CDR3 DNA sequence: TGCGCCAGCAGCCAAGGACCAGCGGGAGAAGAGACCCAGTACTTC.

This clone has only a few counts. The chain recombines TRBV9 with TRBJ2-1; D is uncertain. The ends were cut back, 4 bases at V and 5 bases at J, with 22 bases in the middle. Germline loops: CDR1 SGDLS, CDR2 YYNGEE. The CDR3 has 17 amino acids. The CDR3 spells CASSPPYWAEKNNEQFF. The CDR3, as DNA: TGTGCCAGCAGCCCCCCCTATTGGGCGGAGAAGAACAATGAGCAGTTCTTC.

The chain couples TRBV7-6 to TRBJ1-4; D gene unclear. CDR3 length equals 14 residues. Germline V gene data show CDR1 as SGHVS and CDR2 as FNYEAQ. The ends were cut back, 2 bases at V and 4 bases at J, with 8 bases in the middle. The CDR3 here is CASSLRQDNEKLFF. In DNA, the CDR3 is TGTGCCAGCAGCTTAAGGCAGGATAATGAAAAACTGTTTTTT.

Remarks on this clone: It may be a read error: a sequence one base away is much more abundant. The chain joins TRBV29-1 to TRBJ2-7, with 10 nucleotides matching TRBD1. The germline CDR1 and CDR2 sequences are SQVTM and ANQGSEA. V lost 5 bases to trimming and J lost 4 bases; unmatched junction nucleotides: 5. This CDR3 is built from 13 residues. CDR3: CSVKGTGAYEQYF. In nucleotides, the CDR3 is TGCAGCGTTAAGGGGACAGGGGCTTACGAGCAGTACTTC.

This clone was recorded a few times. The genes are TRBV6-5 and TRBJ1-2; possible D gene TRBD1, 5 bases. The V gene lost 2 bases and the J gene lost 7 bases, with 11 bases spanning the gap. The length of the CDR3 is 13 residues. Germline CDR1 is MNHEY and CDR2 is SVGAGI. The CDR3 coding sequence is TGTGCCAGCAGTTACGGGGCAGCATTTGGCTACACCTTC. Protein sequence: CASSYGAAFGYTF.